This passage covers 3 T cell receptor beta chains from one sample sequenced in a study of blood T cells in healthy people across ages. A second PCR of about 7 to 11 cycles used a sample-barcoded 5' primer and a J-beta primer mix. TCRdb fed the 5' RACE reads into MiXCR, producing one record per CDR3 protein. Of about 940,000 distinct CDR3 sequences listed, roughly 52% are singletons. Sequenced: blood. The receptors stem from a man younger than 40 in good health.

The V gene is TRBV7-2, the J gene TRBJ2-6, with a possible D match to TRBD2 (6 bases). V was clipped by 1 base and J by 0 bases, with 13 bases between them. This CDR3 has 18 amino acids. Germline CDR1 reads SGHTA; CDR2 reads FQGNSA. The CDR3: CASSLVGGLRSGANVLTF. The DNA of the CDR3 is TGTGCCAGCAGCTTAGTTGGGGGACTGCGCTCTGGGGCCAACGTCCTGACTTTC.

Only a few counts were recorded for this clonotype. The chain joins TRBV24-1 to TRBJ1-5, with 9 bases fitting TRBD1. Germline loops: CDR1 KGHDR, CDR2 SFDVKD. V was clipped by 4 bases and J by 7 bases; unmatched bases: 4. The CDR3 length is 14 residues. This CDR3 reads CATSEQGARQPQHF. In DNA, the CDR3 is TGTGCCACCAGTGAACAGGGGGCGAGGCAGCCCCAGCATTTT.

Of note for this clonotype: An end of the junction does not agree with germline; a read error may underlie this. The chain links TRBV24-1 to TRBJ1-2; D ambiguous. Germline values: CDR1 KGHDR, CDR2 SFDVKD. This CDR3 is 13 amino acids long. The CDR3 here is CATSDFWHNGYTF. The CDR3 coding sequence is TGCGCCACCAGTGATTTTTGGCATAATGGCTACACCTTC.